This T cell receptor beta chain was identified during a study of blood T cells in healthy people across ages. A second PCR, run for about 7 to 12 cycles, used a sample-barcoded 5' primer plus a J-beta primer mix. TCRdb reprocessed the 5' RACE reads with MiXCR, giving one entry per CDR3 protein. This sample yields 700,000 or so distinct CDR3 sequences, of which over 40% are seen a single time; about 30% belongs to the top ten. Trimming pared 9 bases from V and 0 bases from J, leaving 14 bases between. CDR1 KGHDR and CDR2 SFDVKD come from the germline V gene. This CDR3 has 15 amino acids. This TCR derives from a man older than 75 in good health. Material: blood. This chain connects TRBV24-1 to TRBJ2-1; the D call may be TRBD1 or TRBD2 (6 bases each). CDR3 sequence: CATGGTPGSYNEQFF. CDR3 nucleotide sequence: TGTGCCACCGGCGGGACACCGGGCTCCTACAATGAGCAGTTCTTC.